This T cell receptor (beta chain) was found in a study of blood T cell repertoires in COVID-19. For the study at large: Sites in the United States, Italy and Spain provided acute and convalescent COVID-19 samples. T cells, B-cell-depleted T cells, or PBMCs provided the cDNA or gDNA that served as material.

V dropped 1 base and J dropped 3; count of bases not matched to a gene: 7. This CDR3 has 16 residues. CDR1 is MGHRA, CDR2 YSYEKL, per germline. Study processing details: Amplification of reference gene primers was used by the study to estimate nucleated cell counts. The repertoire was sequenced with immunoSEQ multiplex PCR; TCRdb's copy has only in-frame clones and lacks some. V and J calls and clone size follow that table, whereas D and trimming were derived from the DNA. The sample has roughly 43,000 clones; 80% to 90% are singletons. The rearrangement uses TRBV4-1 and TRBJ2-5, with 8 nucleotides matching TRBD1. The sequenced sample consisted of peripheral blood. This TCR was recovered from a man aged 65 to 85 with active COVID-19. This CDR3 is CASSQGIGQGKETQYF. CDR3 in DNA: TGCGCCAGCAGCCAAGGCATAGGACAGGGTAAAGAGACCCAGTACTTC.